Listed here are 17 T cell receptor beta chains from one sample, sequenced in a study of shared clonotypes between healthy human individuals. It was CD45RO-negative cells, positively selected for CCR7, that made up naive CD8 cells, with terminally differentiated effector memory CD45RA+ cells excluded. TCRdb's copy holds only in-frame clones and misses some; the assay was immunoSEQ multiplex PCR. The sample contains 500,000 to 700,000 clones, 95% of which appear only once. Sequencing was done on a sample of naive CD8+ T cells sorted from blood. Receptor source: a woman aged 25 to 39 in good health.

The rearrangement joins TRBV27 to TRBJ2-5; D gene uncertain. CDR3 length: 13 residues. Germline V gene data show CDR1 as MNHEY and CDR2 as SMNVEV (reference sequence). Trimming took off 6 bases at V and 1 base at J, with 9 bases between the two ends. The CDR3 coding sequence is TGTGCCAGCAGAGGAATGCTCCAAGAGACCCAGTACTTC. Its translation is CASRGMLQETQYF.

On this clone: Additional DNA sequences in this sample encode the identical CDR3. This rearrangement joins TRBV27 to TRBJ2-1; TRBD2 aligns across 8 bases. The CDR3 totals 16 residues. Germline V lookup: CDR1 MNHEY, CDR2 SMNVEV (reference sequence). The V gene end was trimmed by 0 bases and the J gene end by 2 bases; junction bases not matched to a gene: 3. The CDR3 nucleotides are TGTGCCAGCAGTTTATCGGCGGGAGGCCCCTACAATGAGCAGTTCTTC. This translates into CASSLSAGGPYNEQFF.

The V gene is TRBV4-1, the J gene TRBJ1-4; D may be TRBD1 (5 bases). V lost 2 bases and J 5 bases, leaving 15 bases between the germline ends. The germline V gene has CDR1 MGHRA and CDR2 YSYEKL. This CDR3 contains 16 residues. The CDR3 region has the DNA TGCGCCAGCAGCCAATTCCAGGGCAGGAAAAATGAAAAACTGTTTTTT. Amino acid sequence: CASSQFQGRKNEKLFF.

This chain connects TRBV6-5 to TRBJ2-3; TRBD1 matches at 10 bases. This CDR3 spans 15 amino acids. V lost 4 bases, J lost 0 bases, and 1 base stayed unmatched. Germline assignment: CDR1 MNHEY and CDR2 SVGAGI. This CDR3 reads CASSWTGGSTDTQYF. The DNA of the CDR3 is TGTGCCAGCAGTTGGACAGGGGGGAGCACAGATACGCAGTATTTT.

With respect to this clone: Other DNA sequences in this specimen translate into the identical CDR3. V and J are TRBV20-1 and TRBJ2-7; 11 nucleotides line up with TRBD2. The J segment lost 7 bases and the V segment lost 6 bases, leaving 2 bases of the junction unmatched. The V gene's germline CDR1 is DFQATT and CDR2 SNEGSKA (reference sequence). The CDR3 loop spans 11 amino acids. Here the CDR3 reads CSARLAGEQYF. CDR3 DNA: TGCAGTGCGAGACTAGCGGGAGAGCAGTACTTC.

V and J are TRBV18 and TRBJ1-1; D not resolved. The CDR3 is 15 residues long. Trimming took 0 bases from V and 1 from J, leaving 9 bases between them. Per germline, CDR1 KGHSH and CDR2 LQKENI. CDR3 region: CASSPPGSTNTEAFF. The CDR3 bases are TGTGCCAGCTCACCACCGGGCAGTACGAACACTGAAGCTTTCTTT.

Of note for this clone: Other DNA sequences in this sample translate to the same CDR3. The chain employs TRBV28 and TRBJ1-2; 8 nucleotides align to TRBD1. This CDR3 region has 14 residues. Trimming at V came to 6 bases and at J to 6 bases, leaving 9 bases not matched to a gene. The V gene's germline CDR1 is MDHEN and CDR2 SYDVKM. CDR3 in amino acids: CASSLGQGADGYTF. The CDR3 DNA is TGTGCCAGCAGCCTAGGGCAGGGGGCTGATGGCTACACCTTC.

The chain recombines TRBV19 with TRBJ2-7; D could derive from TRBD1 or TRBD2 (7 bases each). Germline V gene data show CDR1 as LNHDA and CDR2 as SQIVND (reference sequence). V shed 3 bases and J shed 6 bases, with 15 bases lying between them. This CDR3 spans 14 amino acids. The CDR3 loop is CASSMAQGGREQYF. The CDR3 DNA reads as TGTGCCAGTAGTATGGCGCAGGGGGGGCGCGAGCAGTACTTC.

In its sample, this clone was seen once. Other DNA variants within this sample encode the same CDR3. The chain links TRBV7-9 to TRBJ1-1; D unresolved. CDR3 length: 12 residues. V was cut by 2 bases and J by 5 bases, with 6 bases left in between. CDR1 and CDR2 from the germline V gene are SEHNR and FQNEAQ (reference sequence). As DNA, the CDR3 is TGTGCCAGCAGCTTAACTGGGACTGAAGCTTTCTTT. It codes for CASSLTGTEAFF. The full variable domain, with the rest looked up from reference TRBV7-9 and TRBJ1-1, is DTGVSQNPRHKITKRGQNVTFRCDPISEHNRLYWYRQTLGQGPEFLTYFQNEAQLEKSRLLSDRFSAERPKGSFSTLEIQRTEQGDSAMYLCASSLTGTEAFFGQGTRLTVV.

The chain is built from TRBV19 and TRBJ1-3; weak D call: TRBD1 (5 bases). CDR3 length: 15 amino acids. Trimming cost V 5 bases and J 2 bases, with 13 bases left between them. CDR1 LNHDA and CDR2 SQIVND come from the germline V gene (reference sequence). The CDR3 DNA is TGTGCCAGTAGTGTCGACAGTACCCCTGGAAACACCATATATTTT. Residues: CASSVDSTPGNTIYF.

CDR3 amino acids: CASSLGTGDEQYF. The CDR3 nucleotides are TGCGCCAGCAGCTTGGGGACAGGGGACGAGCAGTACTTC. This chain connects TRBV5-1 to TRBJ2-7, with 9 positions matching TRBD1. CDR1 and CDR2 from the germline V gene are SGHRS and YFSETQ. Germline trimming cut 0 bases from V and 5 bases from J; bases unmatched to any gene: 0. This CDR3 has 13 amino acids.

The chain links TRBV13 to TRBJ2-6, with 7 bases lining up with TRBD2. The germline gives CDR1 PRHDT, CDR2 FYEKMQ (reference sequence). The CDR3 extends over 17 amino acids. V lost 0 bases to trimming and J lost 2 bases; unmatched junction nucleotides: 4. CDR3 coding DNA: TGTGCCAGCAGCTTAGGCCAGGGAGGGACTGGGGCCAACGTCCTGACTTTC. This gives the protein CASSLGQGGTGANVLTF.

DNA of the CDR3: TGCGCCAGCAGCTCGTACACAGATACGCAGTATTTT. Residues: CASSSYTDTQYF. J is TRBJ2-3 and V is TRBV5-1; D gene unclear. The CDR3 is 12 residues long. Trimming cost V 3 bases and J 2 bases, with 4 bases left between them. Germline lookup yields CDR1 SGHRS and CDR2 YFSETQ.

The V call is TRBV7-7, the J call TRBJ2-7, with D possibly being TRBD2 (6 bases). Germline values: CDR1 SSHAT, CDR2 FNYEAQ (reference sequence). Deletions cut 1 base from V and 1 base from J, with 11 bases between. The CDR3 is made up of 15 amino acids. The CDR3 DNA follows: TGTGCCAGCAGCTTAGAGGAGGGTGGTTCCTACGAGCAGTACTTC. This encodes CASSLEEGGSYEQYF.

Only a few counts were recorded for this clone. The rearrangement links TRBV20-1 to TRBJ1-1, with D unclear. Trimming stripped 3 bases from V and 0 bases from J, with 2 bases between. The CDR3 length is 11 residues. Germline loops: CDR1 DFQATT, CDR2 SNEGSKA (reference sequence). Here the CDR3 reads CSASVNTEAFF. The DNA of the CDR3 is TGCAGTGCTAGTGTGAACACTGAAGCTTTCTTT.

This clone was seen only once. The chain couples TRBV5-4 to TRBJ2-7; 13 bases are a match to TRBD2. Germline V CDR1 and CDR2: SGHNT, YYREEE (reference sequence). V dropped 4 bases and J dropped 2; count of bases not matched to a gene: 6. The CDR3 contains 16 residues. CDR3 residues: CASSGIGTSGTYEQYF. CDR3 bases: TGTGCCAGCAGCGGGATTGGGACTAGCGGGACCTACGAGCAGTACTTC.

This chain links TRBV4-1 with TRBJ2-1; no firm D call. The ends were cut back, 0 bases at V and 8 bases at J, with 17 bases in the middle. CDR3 size: 16 residues. Germline values: CDR1 MGHRA, CDR2 YSYEKL. The CDR3 bases are TGCGCCAGCAGCCAAGAGTCGGGTATGTTGCGCGATGAGCAGTTCTTC. Translated: CASSQESGMLRDEQFF.